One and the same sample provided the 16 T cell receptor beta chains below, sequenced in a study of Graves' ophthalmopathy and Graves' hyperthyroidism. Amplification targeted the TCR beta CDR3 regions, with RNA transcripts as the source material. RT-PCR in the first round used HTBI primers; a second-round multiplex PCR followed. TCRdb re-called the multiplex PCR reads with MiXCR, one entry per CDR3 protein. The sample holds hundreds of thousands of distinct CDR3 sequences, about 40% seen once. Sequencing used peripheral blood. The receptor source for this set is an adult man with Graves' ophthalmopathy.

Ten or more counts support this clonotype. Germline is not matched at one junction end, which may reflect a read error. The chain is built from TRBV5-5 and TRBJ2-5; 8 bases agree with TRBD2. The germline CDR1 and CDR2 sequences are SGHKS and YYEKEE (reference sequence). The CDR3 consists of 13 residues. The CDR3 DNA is TGTGCTAGCAGCTTCACGGGGGGGGAGACCCAGTACTTC. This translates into CASSFTGGETQYF.

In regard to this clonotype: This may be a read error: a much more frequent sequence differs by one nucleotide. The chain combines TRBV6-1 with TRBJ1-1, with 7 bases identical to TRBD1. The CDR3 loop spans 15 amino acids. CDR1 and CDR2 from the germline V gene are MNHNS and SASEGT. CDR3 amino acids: CASREEDRVDTEAFF. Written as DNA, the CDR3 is TGTGCCAGCAGGGAAGAAGACAGGGTAGACACTGAAGCTTTCTTT.

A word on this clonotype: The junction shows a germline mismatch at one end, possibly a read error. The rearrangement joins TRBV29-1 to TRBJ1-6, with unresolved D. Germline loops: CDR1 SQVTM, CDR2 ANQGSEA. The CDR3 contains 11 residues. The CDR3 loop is CGVKDGPHLHF. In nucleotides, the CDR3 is TGCGGCGTCAAAGACGGGCCTCACCTCCACTTT.

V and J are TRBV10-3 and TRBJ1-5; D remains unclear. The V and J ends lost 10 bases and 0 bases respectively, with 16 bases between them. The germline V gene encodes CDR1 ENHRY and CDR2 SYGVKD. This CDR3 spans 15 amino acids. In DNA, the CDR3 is TGTGCCAGCAACGAAGTCCCATATAGCAATCAGCCCCAGCATTTT. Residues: CASNEVPYSNQPQHF.

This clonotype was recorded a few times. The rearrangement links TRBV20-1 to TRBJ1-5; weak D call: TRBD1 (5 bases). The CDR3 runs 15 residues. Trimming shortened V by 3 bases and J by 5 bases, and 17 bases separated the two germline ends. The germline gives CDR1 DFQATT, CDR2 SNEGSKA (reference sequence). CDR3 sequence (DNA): TGCAGTGCTAGTGGGGGGGGGACCCCACATCAGCCCCAGCATTTT. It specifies CSASGGGTPHQPQHF.

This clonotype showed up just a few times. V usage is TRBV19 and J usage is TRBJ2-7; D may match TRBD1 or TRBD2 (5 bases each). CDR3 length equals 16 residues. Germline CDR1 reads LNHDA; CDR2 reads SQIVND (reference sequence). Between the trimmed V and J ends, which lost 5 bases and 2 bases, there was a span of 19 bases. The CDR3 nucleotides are TGTGCCAGTAGTTTGCCGGGACGGCCGCCGACCTACGAGCAGTACTTC. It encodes CASSLPGRPPTYEQYF.

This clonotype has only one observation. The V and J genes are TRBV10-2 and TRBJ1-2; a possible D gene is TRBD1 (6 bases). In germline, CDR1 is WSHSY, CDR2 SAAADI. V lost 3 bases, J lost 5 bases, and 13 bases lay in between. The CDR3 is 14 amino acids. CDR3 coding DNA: TGCGCCAGCAGTGATGTCAGGGGACCTTATGGCTACACCTTC. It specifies CASSDVRGPYGYTF.

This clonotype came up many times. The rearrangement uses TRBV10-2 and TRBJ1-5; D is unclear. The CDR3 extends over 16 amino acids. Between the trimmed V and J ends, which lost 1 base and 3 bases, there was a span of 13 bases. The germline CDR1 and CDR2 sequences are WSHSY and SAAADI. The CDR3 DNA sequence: TGCGCCAGCAGTGAGTTAAGGGATCGGGACAATCAGCCCCAGCATTTT. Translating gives CASSELRDRDNQPQHF.

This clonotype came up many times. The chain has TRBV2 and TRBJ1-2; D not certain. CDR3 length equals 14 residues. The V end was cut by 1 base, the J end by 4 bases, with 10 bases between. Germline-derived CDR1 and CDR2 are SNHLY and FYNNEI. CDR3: CASSEEGESYGYTF. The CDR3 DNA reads TGTGCCAGCAGTGAAGAGGGAGAGAGCTATGGCTACACCTTC. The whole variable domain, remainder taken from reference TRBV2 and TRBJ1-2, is EPEVTQTPSHQVTQMGQEVILRCVPISNHLYFYWYRQILGQKVEFLVSFYNNEISEKSEIFDDQFSVERPDGSNFTLKIRSTKLEDSAMYFCASSEEGESYGYTFGSGTRLTVV.

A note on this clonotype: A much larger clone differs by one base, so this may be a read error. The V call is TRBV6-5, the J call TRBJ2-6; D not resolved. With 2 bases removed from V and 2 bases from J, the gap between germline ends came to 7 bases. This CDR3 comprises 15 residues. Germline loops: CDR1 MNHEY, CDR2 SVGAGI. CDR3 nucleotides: TGTGCCAGCAGTTACCTGAGACCTGGGGCCAACGTCCTGACTTTC. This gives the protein CASSYLRPGANVLTF.

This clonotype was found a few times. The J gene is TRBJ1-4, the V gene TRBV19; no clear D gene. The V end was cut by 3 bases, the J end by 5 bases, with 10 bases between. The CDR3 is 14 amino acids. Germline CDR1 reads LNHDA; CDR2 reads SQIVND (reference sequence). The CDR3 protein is CASSIGQNNEKLFF. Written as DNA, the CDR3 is TGTGCCAGTAGTATTGGGCAGAACAATGAAAAACTGTTTTTT.

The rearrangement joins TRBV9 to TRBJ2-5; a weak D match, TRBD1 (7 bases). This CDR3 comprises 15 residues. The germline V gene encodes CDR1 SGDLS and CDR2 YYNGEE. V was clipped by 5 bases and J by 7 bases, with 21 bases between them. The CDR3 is CASSYLDTGEATQYF. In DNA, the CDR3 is TGTGCCAGCAGTTACTTAGACACAGGGGAGGCGACCCAGTACTTC. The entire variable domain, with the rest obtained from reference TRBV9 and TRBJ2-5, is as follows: DSGVTQTPKHLITATGQRVTLRCSPRSGDLSVYWYQQSLDQGLQFLIQYYNGEERAKGNILERFSAQQFPDLHSELNLSSLELGDSALYFCASSYLDTGEATQYFGPGTRLLVL.

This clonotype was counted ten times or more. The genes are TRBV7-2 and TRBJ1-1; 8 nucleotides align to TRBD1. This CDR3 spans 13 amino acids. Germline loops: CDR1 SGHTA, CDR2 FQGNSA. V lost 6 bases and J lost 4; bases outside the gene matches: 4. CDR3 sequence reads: CASRRTGGTEAFF. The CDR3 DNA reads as TGTGCCAGCAGGCGTACAGGGGGCACTGAAGCTTTCTTT. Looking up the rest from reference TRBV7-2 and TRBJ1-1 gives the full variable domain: GAGVSQSPSNKVTEKGKDVELRCDPISGHTALYWYRQSLGQGLEFLIYFQGNSAPDKSGLPSDRFSAERTGGSVSTLTIQRTQQEDSAVYLCASRRTGGTEAFFGQGTRLTVV.

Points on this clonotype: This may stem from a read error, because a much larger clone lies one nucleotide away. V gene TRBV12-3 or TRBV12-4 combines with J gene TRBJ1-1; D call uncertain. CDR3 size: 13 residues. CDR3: CAGSSYVSTEAFF. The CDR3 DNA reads TGTGCCGGCAGTTCGTATGTGAGCACTGAAGCTTTCTTT.

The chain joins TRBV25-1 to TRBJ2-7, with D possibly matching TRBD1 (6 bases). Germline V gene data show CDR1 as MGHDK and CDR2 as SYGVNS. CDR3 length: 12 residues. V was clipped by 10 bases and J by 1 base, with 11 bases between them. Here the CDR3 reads CATTRGSYEQYF. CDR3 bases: TGTGCCACAACCAGGGGTTCCTACGAGCAGTACTTC.

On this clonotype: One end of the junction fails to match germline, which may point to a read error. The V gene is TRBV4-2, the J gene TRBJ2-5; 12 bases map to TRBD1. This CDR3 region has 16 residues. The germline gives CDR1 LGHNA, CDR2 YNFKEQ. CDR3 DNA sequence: TGTACCAGCAGCCAAGATGGGACAGGGGGCGCAGAGAACCAGTACTTC. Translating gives CTSSQDGTGGAENQYF.